This T cell receptor beta chain was identified in a study of early T cells in non-severe SARS-CoV-2 infection. Study in general: Whole-blood bulk RNA, unsorted, was sequenced, and chains were unpaired.

Of note for this clonotype: Its specificity is not known.

Individual cDNA molecules were tagged with unique molecular identifiers, the study reported. TCRdb used MiXCR to reprocess the 5' RACE reads, holding one entry per CDR3 protein. The sample includes tens of thousands of distinct CDR3 sequences, more than 10% of them seen just once. V was cut by 5 bases and J by 0 bases, with 12 bases left in between. The CDR3 runs to 15 residues. Looked up from germline, CDR1 is SNHLY and CDR2 is FYNNEI. Study-level points and caveats: Matching results from VDJdb favored anti-spike CD8 responses, leaving private and CD4 specificities undetected.

The TCR originated in an adult who was a healthcare worker with PCR-confirmed SARS-CoV-2 infection or an uninfected control (not recorded which). The donor label of this sample is uncertain. This material consisted of whole blood, taken at baseline. The chain couples TRBV2 to TRBJ2-3; weak D call: TRBD2 (7 bases). CDR3 protein: CASSRRGGSTDTQYF. CDR3 coding DNA: TGTGCCAGCAGTCGAAGGGGGGGGAGCACAGATACGCAGTATTTT.